This TCR beta chain was recorded in a study of cytomegalovirus exposure and HLA in healthy donors. Broader study findings: An analysis was carried out later, and it reportedly showed fewer N-insertions in an Asian-associated ancestry cluster than the approximately 710-donor mean.

With 60 Vbeta and 13 Jbeta primers, the PCR was carried out. Repertoires were generated with immunoSEQ multiplex PCR, while TCRdb's copy carries only in-frame clones and drops some. Here the sample spans some 200,000 clones, 79% being singletons. This clone was recorded a few times. The target antigen is unknown. Sequencing input: PBMCs. This receptor was taken from a man aged 45-60 years in good health and CMV-seronegative.

As DNA, the CDR3 is TGTGCCAGCAGCCAGGGGACAGGCAGCTCCTACGAGCAGTACTTC. Protein: CASSQGTGSSYEQYF. V gene TRBV4-2 combines with J gene TRBJ2-7; TRBD1 matches at 8 bases. V lost 3 bases to trimming and J lost 0 bases; unmatched junction nucleotides: 4. The CDR3 covers 15 residues. Germline V gene lookup returns CDR1 LGHNA and CDR2 YNFKEQ.